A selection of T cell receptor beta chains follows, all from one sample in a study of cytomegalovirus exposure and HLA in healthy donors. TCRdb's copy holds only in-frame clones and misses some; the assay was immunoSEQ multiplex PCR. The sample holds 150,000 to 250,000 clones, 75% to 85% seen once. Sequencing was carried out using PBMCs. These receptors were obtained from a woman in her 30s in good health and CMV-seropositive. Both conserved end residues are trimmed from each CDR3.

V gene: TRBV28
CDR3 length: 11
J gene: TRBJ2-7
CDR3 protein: ASSPRVTYEQY

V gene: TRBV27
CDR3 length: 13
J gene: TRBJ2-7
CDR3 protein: ASSRTGQIDYEQY

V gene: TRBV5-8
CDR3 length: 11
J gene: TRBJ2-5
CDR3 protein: ASSRDRGETQY

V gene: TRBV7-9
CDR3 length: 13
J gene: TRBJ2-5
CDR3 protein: ASSLLGLASETQY

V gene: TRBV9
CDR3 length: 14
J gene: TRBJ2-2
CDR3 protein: ASSPLAGRNTGELF

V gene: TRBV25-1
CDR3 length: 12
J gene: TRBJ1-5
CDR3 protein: ASSEPGMGQPQH

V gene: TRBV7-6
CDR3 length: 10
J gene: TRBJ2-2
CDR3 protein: ASSAGVGELF

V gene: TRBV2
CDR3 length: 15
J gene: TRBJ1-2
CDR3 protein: ASSVDRDSRGGYGYT

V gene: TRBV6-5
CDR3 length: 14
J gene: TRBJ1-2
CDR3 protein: ASSYSRDRVLDGYT

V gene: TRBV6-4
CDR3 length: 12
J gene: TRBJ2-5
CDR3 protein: AILPQQGEETQY

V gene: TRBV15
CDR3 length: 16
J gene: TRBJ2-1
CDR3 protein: ATSRRTGTSDNHNEQF

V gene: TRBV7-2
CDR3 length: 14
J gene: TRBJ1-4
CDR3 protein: ASSLGQGVISEKLF

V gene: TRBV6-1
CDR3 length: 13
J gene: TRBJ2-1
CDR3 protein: ARRTSGGISGEQF

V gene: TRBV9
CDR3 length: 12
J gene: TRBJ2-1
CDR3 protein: ASSLGSAYNEQF

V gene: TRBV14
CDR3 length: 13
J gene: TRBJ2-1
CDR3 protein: ASSSGLGSYNEQF

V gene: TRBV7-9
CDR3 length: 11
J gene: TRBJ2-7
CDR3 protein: ASSLSGPYEQY

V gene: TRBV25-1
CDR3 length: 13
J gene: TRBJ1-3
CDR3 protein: ASSLQGGTGNTIY

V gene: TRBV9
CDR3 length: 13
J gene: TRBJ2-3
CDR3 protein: ASSVAGGQTDTQY

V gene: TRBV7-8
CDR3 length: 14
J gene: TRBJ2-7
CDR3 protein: ASSLSVGLAGVKLY

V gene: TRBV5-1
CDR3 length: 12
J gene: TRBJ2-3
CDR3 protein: ASSTGQGLDTQY

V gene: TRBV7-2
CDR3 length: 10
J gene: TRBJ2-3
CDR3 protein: ASSFYTDTQY

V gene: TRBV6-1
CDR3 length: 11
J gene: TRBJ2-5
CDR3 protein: ASSRDFQETQY

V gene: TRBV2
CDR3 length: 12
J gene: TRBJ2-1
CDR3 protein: ASKTSGGSNEQF

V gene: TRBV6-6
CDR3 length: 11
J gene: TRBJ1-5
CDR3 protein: ASSEGSNQPQH

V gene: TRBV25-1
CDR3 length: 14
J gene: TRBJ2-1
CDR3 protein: ASSATSGFSYNEQF

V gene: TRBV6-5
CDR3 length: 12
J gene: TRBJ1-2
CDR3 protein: ASSFNRGSGLYT

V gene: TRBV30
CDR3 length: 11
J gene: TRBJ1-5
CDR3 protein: AWSGQGYQPQH

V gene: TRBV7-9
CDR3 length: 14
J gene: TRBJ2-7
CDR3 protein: ASSRMTTGTAYEQY

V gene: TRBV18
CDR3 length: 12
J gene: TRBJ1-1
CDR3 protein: ASSTNHPTTEAF

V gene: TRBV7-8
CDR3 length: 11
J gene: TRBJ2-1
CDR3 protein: ASADYLDDEQF